This T cell receptor beta chain was recorded in a study of cytomegalovirus exposure and HLA in healthy donors. General study points: Several of the most significant clusters appeared, in a later analysis, to be linked to common viral pathogens.

Researchers ran the PCR with 60 Vbeta and 13 Jbeta primers. Only in-frame clones appear in the TCRdb table, and some are missing; sequencing was by immunoSEQ multiplex PCR. Among about 90,000 clones listed, less than 80% were seen once. To note about this clone: Its antigen is as yet unknown.

This clonotype was obtained from a man in his thirties or forties in good health and CMV-seronegative. The source material was PBMCs.

CDR3: CASSIITGGFQPQHF. The CDR3 region has the DNA TGTGCCAGTAGTATCATCACAGGGGGGTTTCAGCCCCAGCATTTT. This rearrangement joins TRBV19 to TRBJ1-5, with 8 positions matching TRBD1. Germline V gene lookup returns CDR1 LNHDA and CDR2 SQIVND (reference sequence). CDR3 size: 15 residues. J was trimmed by 6 bases and V by 3 bases; bases with no gene match: 7.